The T cell receptor beta chain under discussion was sequenced for a study of blood T cell repertoires in COVID-19 (dated by TCRdb to the early 2020s). Context from the whole study: Samples from collaborators originated in the United States, Italy and Spain and spanned both the acute and convalescent phases of COVID-19. HLA class I and class II types, where available, came from metadata supplied by the sample provider rather than from assay-based typing. A freely available public database, intended as a resource for researchers studying the immune response to SARS-CoV-2, is where the repertoires were released. Nearly every sample came with metadata listing a de-identified subject ID, COVID-19 status, age in years and sex. The prospective study material was composed of cDNA or gDNA derived from T cells, B-cell-depleted T cells, or PBMCs. Deeply sampled blood TCRbeta repertoires from subjects exposed to, actively infected with, or recovered from COVID-19 were included in the dataset. Samples came from the ongoing ImmuneRACE study (first 160 participants) plus 1,254 subjects from 6 global collaborators.

The CDR3 numbers 15 residues from cysteine through phenylalanine. CDR3 DNA is the only sequence kept; it has 45 bases, read in frame from the first base. Participants in the prospective study were enrolled through a virtual design, were aged roughly 18 to 100 years, and lived in 24 United States geographic areas. Cohort assignment in the prospective study relied on participant-reported clinical history from a screening survey and a study questionnaire. Each participant in the prospective study had whole blood, serum and a nasopharyngeal or oropharyngeal swab collected by mobile phlebotomists. Over an approximately 2-month period, participants in the prospective study had the option of providing additional blood draws and questionnaires. Before DNA extraction, prospective study blood samples were shipped either frozen or at room temperature. TCRbeta CDR3 regions were amplified from genomic DNA by means of the immunoSEQ Assay, a bias-controlled multiplex PCR. Per the original workflow: Nucleated cell counts per sample were estimated from amplification of reference gene primers within the assay. To quantify the absolute abundance of each unique TCRbeta CDR3 rearrangement, sequence reads were collapsed and filtered. For each sample, productive Simpson clonality was calculated as the square root of Simpson's diversity index across productive rearrangements. The immuneACCESS repertoire file appears here via TCRdb, limited to in-frame rearrangements. These files lack a portion of the clones; in checked studies, under half of the deficit traces to unresolved V genes, and the cause of the others is not known. The V and J calls and clone size come from that table; D and trimming were worked out from the DNA. Within this sample are under 300,000 clones, with around 88% of them counted one time only. In total, the top ten clones hold about 3.3% of the sample.

Points on this clone: Its antigen has not been determined. The record has no base qualities; no much larger clone is one base away.

What the work shows at the level of the full study, not this receptor alone: Clinical and demographic metadata were provided uncurated, with the amount varying by source and participant.

The chain joins TRBV12-2 to TRBJ2-1; the listed D gene, TRBD2, was not tested against the DNA. TRBV12-2 is shown as a pseudogene. This TCR derives from a woman between 40 and 55 years old with acute COVID-19. Sequencing used PBMCs or T cells enriched from blood (not recorded which). The CDR3 region: CASRPPRLSSNEQFF. Here is the DNA: TGTGCAAGTCGCCCCCCCCGTCTGAGTAGCAATGAGCAGTTCTTC.